These T cell receptor beta chains were read from a single sample in a study of blood T cell repertoires in COVID-19. Generated by immunoSEQ multiplex PCR, the TCRdb table keeps only in-frame clones and is missing some. This sample has about 350,000 clones, with 86% found just once. The sequenced sample was peripheral blood. The origin of the receptors is a woman aged 55-70 years with COVID-19, enrolled during active disease. The CDR3 runs from the conserved cysteine through the conserved F or W. D genes are given only for firm matches.

TRBJ1-4 . 16 TRBV6-2/TRBV6-3 CASSYSSGGGGEKLFF
TRBJ1-1 . 15 TRBV3-1/TRBV3-2 CASSLPGVLNTEAFF
TRBJ2-1 TRBD2 15 TRBV9 CASSVGTSGGNEQFF
TRBJ1-1 TRBD1 13 TRBV5-1 CASSDGQDREAFF
TRBJ2-1 . 14 TRBV6-5 CASSYSGSYNEQFF
TRBJ2-5 TRBD2 17 TRBV30 CAWSPGTSGLSQETQYF
TRBJ1-1 . 12 TRBV12-3/TRBV12-4 CASSPRLLPAFF
TRBJ2-2 TRBD1 16 TRBV20-1 CSASSWTGTNTGELFF
TRBJ2-1 TRBD2 16 TRBV11-2 CASSLDSGGSYNEQFF
TRBJ1-5 . 18 TRBV10-1 CASSDPKDSQSSNQPQHF
TRBJ1-1 . 14 TRBV11-3 CASSLDRDLGEAFF
TRBJ1-1 . 14 TRBV4-3 CASSQQGQNTEAFF
TRBJ2-5 TRBD1 14 TRBV2 CASSTGDFVKTQYF
TRBJ1-3 TRBD1 17 TRBV5-1 CASSRGTGERSGNTIYF
TRBJ1-1 . 14 TRBV7-9 CASMRVQANTEAFF
TRBJ1-2 TRBD1 16 TRBV5-1 CASRSSTGQSKNGYTF
TRBJ1-1 TRBD1 13 TRBV12-3/TRBV12-4 CASRDRRVTEAFF
TRBJ1-2 . 14 TRBV11-3 CASSLPGERYGYTF
TRBJ1-2 TRBD1 13 TRBV28 CASSGQGHYGYTF
TRBJ2-2 TRBD1 16 TRBV19 CASSVTGGTNTGELFF
TRBJ1-1 . 13 TRBV7-8 CASTLIGDTEAFF
TRBJ1-2 . 16 TRBV7-8 CASSLGGGANYYGYTF
TRBJ1-2 . 13 TRBV7-9 CASSITTGNGYTF
TRBJ2-1 TRBD2 20 TRBV10-3 CAISGGGVSGTRSSYNEQFF
TRBJ2-5 TRBD2 13 TRBV2 CAGLAGAQETQYF
TRBJ2-5 . 13 TRBV6-2/TRBV6-3 CASSYAVRETQYF
TRBJ2-1 TRBD2 16 TRBV6-4 CASSGLAGGPENEQFF
TRBJ1-5 . 15 TRBV7-2 CASSPLRGSNQPQHF
TRBJ2-5 . 15 TRBV7-3 CASSLTTSPRETQYF
TRBJ2-3 TRBD1 16 TRBV2 CASSAWTGGGTDTQYF
TRBJ1-2 . 13 TRBV6-2/TRBV6-3 CASSDGARIGYTF
TRBJ2-5 TRBD1 15 TRBV6-5 CASRNEQGTGETQYF